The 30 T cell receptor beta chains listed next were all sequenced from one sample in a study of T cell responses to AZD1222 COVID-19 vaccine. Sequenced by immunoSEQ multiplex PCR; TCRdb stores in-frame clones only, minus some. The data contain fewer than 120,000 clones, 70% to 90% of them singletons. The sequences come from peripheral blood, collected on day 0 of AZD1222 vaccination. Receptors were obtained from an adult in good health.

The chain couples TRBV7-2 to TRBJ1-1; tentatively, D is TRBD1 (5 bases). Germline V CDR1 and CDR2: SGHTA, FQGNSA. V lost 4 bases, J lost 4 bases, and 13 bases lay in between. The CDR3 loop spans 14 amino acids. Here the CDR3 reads CASSYAKGTTEAFF. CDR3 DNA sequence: TGTGCCAGCAGCTACGCGAAGGGGACCACTGAAGCTTTCTTT. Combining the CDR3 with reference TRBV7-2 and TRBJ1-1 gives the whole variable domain GAGVSQSPSNKVTEKGKDVELRCDPISGHTALYWYRQSLGQGLEFLIYFQGNSAPDKSGLPSDRFSAERTGGSVSTLTIQRTQQEDSAVYLCASSYAKGTTEAFFGQGTRLTVV.

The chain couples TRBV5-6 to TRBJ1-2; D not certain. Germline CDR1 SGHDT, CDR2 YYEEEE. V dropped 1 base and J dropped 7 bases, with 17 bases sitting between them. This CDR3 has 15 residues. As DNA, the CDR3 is TGTGCCAGCAGCTTGCGCCGCAGGACCGGCGGTGGCTACACCTTC. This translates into CASSLRRRTGGGYTF.

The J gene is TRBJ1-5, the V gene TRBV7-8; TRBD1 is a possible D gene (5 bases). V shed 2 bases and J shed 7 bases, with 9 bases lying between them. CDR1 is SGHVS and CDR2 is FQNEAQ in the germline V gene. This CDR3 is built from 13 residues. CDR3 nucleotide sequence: TGTGCCAGCAGCTTACAGGGAGCCCAGCCCCAGCATTTT. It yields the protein CASSLQGAQPQHF.

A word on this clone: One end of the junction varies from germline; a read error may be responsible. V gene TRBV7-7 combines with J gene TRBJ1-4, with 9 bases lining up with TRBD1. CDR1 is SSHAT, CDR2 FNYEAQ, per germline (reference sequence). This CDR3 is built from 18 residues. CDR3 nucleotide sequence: TGTGCTAGCAGCTTAATCGGACAGGGGACTGCAACTAATGAAAAACTGTTTTTT. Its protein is CASSLIGQGTATNEKLFF.

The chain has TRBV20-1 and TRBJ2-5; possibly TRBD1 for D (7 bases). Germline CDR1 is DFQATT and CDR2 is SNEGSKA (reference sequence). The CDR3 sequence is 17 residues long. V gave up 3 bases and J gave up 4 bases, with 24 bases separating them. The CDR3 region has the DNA TGCAGTGCTAGTTCGGACGGGACAGATCTGGGAGGAGAGACCCAGTACTTC. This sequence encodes CSASSDGTDLGGETQYF.

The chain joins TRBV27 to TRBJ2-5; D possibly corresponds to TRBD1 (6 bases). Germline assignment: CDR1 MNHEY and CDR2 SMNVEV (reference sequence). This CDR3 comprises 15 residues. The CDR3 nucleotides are TGTCCCCCCCCGGCAGTAGGGGGTGGGGGAGAGACCCAGTACTTC. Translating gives CPPPAVGGGGETQYF.

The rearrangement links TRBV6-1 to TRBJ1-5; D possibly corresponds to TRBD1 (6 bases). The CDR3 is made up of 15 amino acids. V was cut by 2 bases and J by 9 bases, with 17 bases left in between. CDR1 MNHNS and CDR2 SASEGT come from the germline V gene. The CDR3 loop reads CASSELRGGLTPQHF. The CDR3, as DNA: TGTGCCAGCAGTGAACTGAGGGGGGGTCTGACGCCCCAGCATTTT.

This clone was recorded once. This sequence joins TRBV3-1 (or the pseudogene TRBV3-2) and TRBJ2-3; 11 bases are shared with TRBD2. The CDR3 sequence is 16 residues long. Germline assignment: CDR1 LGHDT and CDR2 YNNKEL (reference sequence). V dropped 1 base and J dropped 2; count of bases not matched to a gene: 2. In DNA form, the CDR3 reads TGTGCCAGCAGCCAAGGACTAGCGGGACCCACAGATACGCAGTATTTT. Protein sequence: CASSQGLAGPTDTQYF.

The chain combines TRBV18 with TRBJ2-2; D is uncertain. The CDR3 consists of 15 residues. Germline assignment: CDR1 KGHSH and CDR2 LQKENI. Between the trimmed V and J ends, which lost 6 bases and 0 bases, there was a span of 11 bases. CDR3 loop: CASSLQLANTGELFF. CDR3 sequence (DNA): TGTGCCAGCTCCTTGCAGCTAGCGAACACCGGGGAGCTGTTTTTT.

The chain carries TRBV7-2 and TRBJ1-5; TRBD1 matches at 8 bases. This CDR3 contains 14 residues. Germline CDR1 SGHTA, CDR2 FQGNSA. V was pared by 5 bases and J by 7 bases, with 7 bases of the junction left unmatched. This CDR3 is CASSPDQGAQPQHF. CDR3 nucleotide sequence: TGTGCCAGCAGCCCAGATCAGGGGGCCCAGCCCCAGCATTTT.

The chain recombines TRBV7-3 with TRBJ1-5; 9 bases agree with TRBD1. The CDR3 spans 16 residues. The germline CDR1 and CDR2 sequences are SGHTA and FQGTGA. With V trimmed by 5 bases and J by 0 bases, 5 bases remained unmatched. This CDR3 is CASSQGTGHSNQPQHF. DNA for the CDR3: TGTGCCAGCAGCCAGGGGACAGGGCATAGCAATCAGCCCCAGCATTTT.

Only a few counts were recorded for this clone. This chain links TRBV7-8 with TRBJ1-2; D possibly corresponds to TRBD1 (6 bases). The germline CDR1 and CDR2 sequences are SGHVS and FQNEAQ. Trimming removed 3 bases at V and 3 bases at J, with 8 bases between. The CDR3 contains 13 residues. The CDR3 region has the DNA TGTGCCAGCAGCTTCTACAGGGACTATGGCTACACCTTC. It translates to CASSFYRDYGYTF.

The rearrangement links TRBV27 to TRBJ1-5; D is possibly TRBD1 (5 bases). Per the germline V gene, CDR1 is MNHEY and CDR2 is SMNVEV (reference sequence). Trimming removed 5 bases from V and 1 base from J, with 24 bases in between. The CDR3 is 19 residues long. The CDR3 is CASSELPPGILWSNQPQHF. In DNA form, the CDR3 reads TGTGCCAGCAGTGAACTCCCCCCAGGGATCCTTTGGAGCAATCAGCCCCAGCATTTT.

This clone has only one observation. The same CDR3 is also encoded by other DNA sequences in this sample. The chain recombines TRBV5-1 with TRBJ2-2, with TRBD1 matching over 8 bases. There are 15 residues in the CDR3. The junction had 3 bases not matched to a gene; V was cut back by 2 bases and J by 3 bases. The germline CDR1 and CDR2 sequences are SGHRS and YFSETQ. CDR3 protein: CASSFDRGDTGELFF. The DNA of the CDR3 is TGCGCCAGCAGCTTTGACAGGGGTGACACCGGGGAGCTGTTTTTT.

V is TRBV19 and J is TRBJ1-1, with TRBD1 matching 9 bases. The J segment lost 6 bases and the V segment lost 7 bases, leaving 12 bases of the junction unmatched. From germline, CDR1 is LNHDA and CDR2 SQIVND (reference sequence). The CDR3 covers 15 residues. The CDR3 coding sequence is TGTGCCAGTACCGACACAGGGACAGGGAAGGCTGAAGCTTTCTTT. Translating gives CASTDTGTGKAEAFF. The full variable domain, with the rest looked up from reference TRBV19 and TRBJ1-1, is DGGITQSPKYLFRKEGQNVTLSCEQNLNHDAMYWYRQDPGQGLRLIYYSQIVNDFQKGDIAEGYSVSREKKESFPLTVTSAQKNPTAFYLCASTDTGTGKAEAFFGQGTRLTVV.

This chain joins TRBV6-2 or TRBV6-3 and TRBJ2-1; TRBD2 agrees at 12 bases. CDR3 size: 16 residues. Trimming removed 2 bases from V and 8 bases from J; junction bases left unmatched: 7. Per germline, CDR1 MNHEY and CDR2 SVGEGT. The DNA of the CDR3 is TGTGCCAGCAGTTACGGGACTAGCGGGTGGGTCCATGAGCAGTTCTTC. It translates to CASSYGTSGWVHEQFF.

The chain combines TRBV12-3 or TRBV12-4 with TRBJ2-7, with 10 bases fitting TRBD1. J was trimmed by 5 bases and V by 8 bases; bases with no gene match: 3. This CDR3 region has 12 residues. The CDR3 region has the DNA TGTGCCAGCGCGGGACAGGGGAACGAGCAGTACTTC. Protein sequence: CASAGQGNEQYF.

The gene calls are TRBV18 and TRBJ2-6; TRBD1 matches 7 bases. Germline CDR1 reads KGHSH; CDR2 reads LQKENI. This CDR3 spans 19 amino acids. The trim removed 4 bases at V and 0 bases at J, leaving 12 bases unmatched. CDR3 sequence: CASSLSRQGKYSGANVLTF. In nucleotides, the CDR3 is TGTGCCAGCTCACTCAGTAGACAGGGTAAATACTCTGGGGCCAACGTCCTGACTTTC.

This CDR3 is CASYEPRGRGKNIQYF. In DNA form, the CDR3 reads TGTGCCAGCTACGAGCCCAGGGGGCGCGGCAAAAACATTCAGTACTTC. The chain has TRBV28 and TRBJ2-4, with TRBD1 matching 8 bases. V shed 8 bases and J 3 bases; nucleotides not matched to a gene: 12. The CDR3 totals 16 residues. Germline V gives CDR1 MDHEN, CDR2 SYDVKM.

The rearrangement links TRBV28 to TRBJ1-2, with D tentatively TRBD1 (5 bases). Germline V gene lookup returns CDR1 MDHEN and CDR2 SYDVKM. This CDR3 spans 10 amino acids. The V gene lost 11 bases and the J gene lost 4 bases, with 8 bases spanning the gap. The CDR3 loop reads CAFDSYGYTF. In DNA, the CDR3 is TGTGCCTTCGACAGCTATGGCTACACCTTC.

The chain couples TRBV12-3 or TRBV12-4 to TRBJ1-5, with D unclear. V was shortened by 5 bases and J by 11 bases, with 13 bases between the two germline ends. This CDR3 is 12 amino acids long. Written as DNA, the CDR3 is TGTGCCAGCAGTCCCGCGATTCGGTCCCAGCATTTT. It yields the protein CASSPAIRSQHF.

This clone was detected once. This chain's CDR3 is CSVAGTSGRLSDTQYF. The DNA of the CDR3 is TGCAGCGTTGCCGGGACTAGCGGGAGGTTGTCAGATACGCAGTATTTT. The chain combines TRBV29-1 with TRBJ2-3; 15 bases line up with TRBD2. V shed 4 bases, J shed 4 bases, and the junction held 6 bases outside the gene matches. The CDR3 runs to 16 residues. Germline loops: CDR1 SQVTM, CDR2 ANQGSEA.

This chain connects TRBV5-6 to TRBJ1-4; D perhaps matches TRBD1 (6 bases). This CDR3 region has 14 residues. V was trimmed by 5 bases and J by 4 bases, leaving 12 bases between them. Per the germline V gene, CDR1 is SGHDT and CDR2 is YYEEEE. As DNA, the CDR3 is TGTGCCAGCAGTTCGGACAGCTATAATGAAAAACTGTTTTTT. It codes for CASSSDSYNEKLFF.

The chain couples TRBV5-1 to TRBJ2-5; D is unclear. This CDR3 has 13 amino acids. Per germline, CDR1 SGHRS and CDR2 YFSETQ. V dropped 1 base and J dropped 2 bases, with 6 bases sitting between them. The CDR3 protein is CASSLNVQETQYF. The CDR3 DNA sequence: TGCGCCAGCAGCTTGAACGTTCAAGAGACCCAGTACTTC. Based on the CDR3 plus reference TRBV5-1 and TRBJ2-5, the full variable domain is KAGVTQTPRYLIKTRGQQVTLSCSPISGHRSVSWYQQTPGQGLQFLFEYFSETQRNKGNFPGRFSGRQFSNSRSEMNVSTLELGDSALYLCASSLNVQETQYFGPGTRLLVL.

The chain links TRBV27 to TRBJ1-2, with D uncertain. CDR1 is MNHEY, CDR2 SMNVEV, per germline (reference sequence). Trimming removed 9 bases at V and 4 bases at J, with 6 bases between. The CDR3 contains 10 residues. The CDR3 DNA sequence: TGTGCCAGAGGGTTCTATGGCTACACCTTC. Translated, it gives CARGFYGYTF.

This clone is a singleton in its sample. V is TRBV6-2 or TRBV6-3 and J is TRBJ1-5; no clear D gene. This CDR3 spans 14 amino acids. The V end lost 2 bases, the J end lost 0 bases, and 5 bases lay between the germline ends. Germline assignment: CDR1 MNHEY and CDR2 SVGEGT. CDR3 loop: CASSYANSNQPQHF. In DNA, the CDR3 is TGTGCCAGCAGTTACGCAAATAGCAATCAGCCCCAGCATTTT.

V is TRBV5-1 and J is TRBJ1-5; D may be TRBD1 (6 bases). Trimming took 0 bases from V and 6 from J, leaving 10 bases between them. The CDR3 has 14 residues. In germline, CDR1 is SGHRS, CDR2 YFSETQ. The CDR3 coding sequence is TGCGCCAGCAGCTTGGGGCAGGGGAGTCAGCCCCAGCATTTT. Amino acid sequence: CASSLGQGSQPQHF.

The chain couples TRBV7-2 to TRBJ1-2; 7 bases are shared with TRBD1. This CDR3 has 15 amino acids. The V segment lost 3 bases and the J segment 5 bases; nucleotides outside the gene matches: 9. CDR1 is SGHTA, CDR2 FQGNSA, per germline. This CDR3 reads CASSFGDRRFYGYTF. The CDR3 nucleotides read TGTGCCAGCAGCTTTGGGGACAGACGATTTTATGGCTACACCTTC.

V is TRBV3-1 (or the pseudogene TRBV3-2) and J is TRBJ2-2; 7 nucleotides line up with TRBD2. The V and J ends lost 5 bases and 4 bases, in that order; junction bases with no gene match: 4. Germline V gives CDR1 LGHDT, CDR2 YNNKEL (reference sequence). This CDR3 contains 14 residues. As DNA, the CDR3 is TGTGCCAGCAGCGGGAGCGGGGCCACCGGGGAGCTGTTTTTT. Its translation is CASSGSGATGELFF.

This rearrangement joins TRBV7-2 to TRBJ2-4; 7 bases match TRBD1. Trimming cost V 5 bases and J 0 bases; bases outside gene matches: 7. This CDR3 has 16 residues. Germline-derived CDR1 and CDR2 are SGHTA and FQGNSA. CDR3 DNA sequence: TGTGCCAGCAGCCAACAGGGGTCCGTAGCCAAAAACATTCAGTACTTC. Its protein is CASSQQGSVAKNIQYF.